The present T cell receptor (beta chain) was sequenced within a study of shared clonotypes between healthy human individuals. Study-level information: CD4 naive cells filled three plates per donor, CD4 memory three, CD8 naive two and CD8 memory one. General study findings and limits: Donor scarcity curtailed the genetic and exposure-history diversity represented herein. Shared across a few donors were around 5% of the naive CD4 clonotypes.

Clones were sequenced by immunoSEQ multiplex PCR, and TCRdb holds only the in-frame ones, with some missing. The table lists 1.6 million or so clones, more than 95% of them singletons. For this clone: What it binds is not known.

Within Nashville, Tennessee resided all donors, each a Caucasian adult. The V end was cut by 5 bases, the J end by 1 base, with 9 bases between. This CDR3 spans 13 amino acids. Germline CDR1 reads LNHNV; CDR2 reads YYDKDF (reference sequence). The rearrangement joins TRBV15 to TRBJ2-7, with D tentatively TRBD1 (6 bases). Sequencing was carried out using naive CD4+ T cells sorted from blood. Subset described: CD45RA+ positively selected. This TCR derives from a man in his thirties or forties in good health. DNA for the CDR3: TGTGCCACCAGCCCAACAGGGTCCTACGAGCAGTACTTC. Amino acids: CATSPTGSYEQYF.